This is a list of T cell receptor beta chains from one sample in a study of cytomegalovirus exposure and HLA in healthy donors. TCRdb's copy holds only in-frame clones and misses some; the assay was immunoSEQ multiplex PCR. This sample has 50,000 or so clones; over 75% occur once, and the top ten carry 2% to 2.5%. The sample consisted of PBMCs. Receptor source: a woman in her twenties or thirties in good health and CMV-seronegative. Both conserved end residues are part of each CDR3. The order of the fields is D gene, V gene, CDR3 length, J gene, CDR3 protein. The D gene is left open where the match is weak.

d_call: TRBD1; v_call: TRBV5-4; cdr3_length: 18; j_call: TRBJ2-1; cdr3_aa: CASSFGTAPETSYNEQFF
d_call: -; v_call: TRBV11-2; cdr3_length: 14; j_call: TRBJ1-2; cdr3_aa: CASSQSDGPYGYTF
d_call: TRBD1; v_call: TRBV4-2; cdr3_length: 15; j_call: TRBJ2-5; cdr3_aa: CASSQDGTGKETQYF
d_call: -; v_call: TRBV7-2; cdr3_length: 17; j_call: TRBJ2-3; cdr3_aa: CASSLGLGASLADTQYF
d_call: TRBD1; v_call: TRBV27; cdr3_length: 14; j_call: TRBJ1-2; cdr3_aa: CASSTPGQGYGYTF
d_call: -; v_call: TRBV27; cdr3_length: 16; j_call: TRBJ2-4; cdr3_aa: CASSLSPGAGGNIQYF
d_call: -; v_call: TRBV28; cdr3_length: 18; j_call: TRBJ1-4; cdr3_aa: CASSLTPVNGLTNEKLFF
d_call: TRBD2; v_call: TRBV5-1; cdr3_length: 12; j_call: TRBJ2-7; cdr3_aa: CASSLSSGRRYF
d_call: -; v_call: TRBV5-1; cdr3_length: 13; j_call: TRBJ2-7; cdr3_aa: CASCLQDIGEQYF
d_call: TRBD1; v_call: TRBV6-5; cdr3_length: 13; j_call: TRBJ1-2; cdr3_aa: CASRDRTAIGYTF
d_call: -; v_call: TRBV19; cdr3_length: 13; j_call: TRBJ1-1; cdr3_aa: CASSMGADTEAFF
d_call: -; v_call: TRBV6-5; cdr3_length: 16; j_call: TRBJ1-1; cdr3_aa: CASSYSGRTMNTEAFF
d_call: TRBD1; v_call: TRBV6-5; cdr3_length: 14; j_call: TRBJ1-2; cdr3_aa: CATHPPGTVYGYTF
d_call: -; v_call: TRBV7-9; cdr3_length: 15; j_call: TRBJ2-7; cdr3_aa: CASSPSLKGAYEQYF
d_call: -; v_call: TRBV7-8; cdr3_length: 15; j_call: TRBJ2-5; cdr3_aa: CASSHRTGERGTQYF
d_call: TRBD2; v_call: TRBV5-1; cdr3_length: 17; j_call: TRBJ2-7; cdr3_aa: CASSQPHLAGSNQEQYF
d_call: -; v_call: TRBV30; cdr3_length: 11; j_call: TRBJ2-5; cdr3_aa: CAWSVQETQYF
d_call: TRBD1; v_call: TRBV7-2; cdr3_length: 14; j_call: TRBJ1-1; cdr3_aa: CASSPGQGRTEAFF
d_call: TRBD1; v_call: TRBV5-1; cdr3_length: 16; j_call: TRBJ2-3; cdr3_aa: CASSLGQGKLTDTQYF
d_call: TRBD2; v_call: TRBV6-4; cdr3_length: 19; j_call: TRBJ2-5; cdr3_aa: CASSDSKREVPKPDETQYF